Listed below are T cell receptor beta chains from one sample, sequenced in a study of OX40 agonist ivuxolimab in advanced cancers. Sequenced by immunoSEQ multiplex PCR; TCRdb stores in-frame clones only, minus some. The data contain tens of thousands of clones, 90% of them singletons. The sequencing here drew on CD4+ or CD8+ T cells sorted from blood, taken in a trial of the OX40 agonist ivuxolimab. These receptors all come from an adult with an advanced solid tumor such as melanoma, head and neck, liver or kidney cancer. The CDR3 runs from the conserved cysteine through the conserved F or W. Fields, in order: V gene, D gene, clone size, J gene, CDR3 protein, CDR3 DNA. D genes are given only for firm matches. Clone size is shown for a subset of rows, as once, few, many or a class of expanded clone.

>TRBV7-2|TRBD2|few|TRBJ2-7
CASRGSGGAAYEQYF
TGTGCCAGCAGGGGCAGCGGGGGGGCAGCCTACGAGCAGTACTTC
>TRBV15|.|.|TRBJ2-6
CATSRGMIRASGANVLTF
TGTGCCACCAGCAGAGGGATGATCCGGGCCTCTGGGGCCAACGTCCTGACTTTC
>TRBV7-9|TRBD2|.|TRBJ2-3
CASSFRPSGWADTQYF
TGTGCCAGCAGCTTTCGGCCTAGCGGTTGGGCAGATACGCAGTATTTT
>TRBV7-2|TRBD1|few|TRBJ2-7
CASSHRTGAYEQYF
TGTGCCAGCAGCCATCGGACAGGGGCCTACGAGCAGTACTTC
>TRBV9|.|.|TRBJ2-2
CASSVEDGLGRDTGELFF
TGTGCCAGCAGCGTTGAAGACGGACTGGGTAGGGACACCGGGGAGCTGTTTTTT
>TRBV4-1|TRBD1|.|TRBJ2-2
CASSPRGGGTGGEGGELFF
TGCGCCAGCAGCCCGCGTGGGGGCGGGACAGGGGGCGAAGGCGGGGAGCTGTTTTTT
>TRBV10-2|.|.|TRBJ2-3
CASSRLLTDTQYF
TGCGCCAGCAGCCGACTATTAACAGATACGCAGTATTTT
>TRBV5-8|TRBD1|.|TRBJ2-2
CASSVYGQGSGGELFF
TGTGCCAGCAGCGTGTACGGACAGGGATCTGGCGGGGAGCTGTTTTTT
>TRBV6-5|TRBD1|.|TRBJ1-2
CASSYGTGISYGYTF
TGTGCCAGCAGTTACGGGACAGGGATCAGCTATGGCTACACCTTC
>TRBV18|.|.|TRBJ1-2
CASSPPGVSGYTF
TGTGCCAGCTCACCGCCCGGGGTCTCAGGCTACACCTTC
>TRBV7-7|TRBD2|.|TRBJ2-5
CASSRLAGSQETQYF
TGTGCTAGCAGCCGATTAGCGGGGTCGCAAGAGACCCAGTACTTC